This T cell receptor (beta chain) was recovered during a study of T cells in Graves' hyperthyroidism and ophthalmopathy. As for the study in general: Peripheral blood collection took place at initial diagnosis, before any treatment. Overall study findings and caveats: Blood held most thyroid clonotypes expanded above 0.001 frequency. The model anticipated ophthalmopathy a median approximately 6.5 months pre-onset.

TCR beta CDR3 sequences were amplified from RNA transcripts. The HTBI primer set served for first-round RT-PCR of the TCR CDR3. A single record per CDR3 protein comes from TCRdb applying MiXCR to the multiplex PCR reads. The data contain about 600,000 distinct CDR3 sequences, over 12% of them singletons. This clonotype was seen a handful of times. Antigen unknown. Germline trimming cut 0 bases from V and 6 bases from J; bases unmatched to any gene: 7. Per the germline V gene, CDR1 is KGHSH and CDR2 is LQKENI. This CDR3 is built from 18 residues. The gene calls are TRBV18 and TRBJ2-1; 14 bases are a match to TRBD2. Sequenced: blood. The sequence was collected from a woman under 30 with Graves' ophthalmopathy. CDR3 protein: CASSPPGLAGGFGNEQFF. Here the CDR3 DNA reads TGTGCCAGCTCACCACCCGGACTAGCGGGAGGATTTGGCAATGAGCAGTTCTTC.